This TCR beta chain originates from a study of T cells in Graves' hyperthyroidism and ophthalmopathy. Broader study findings: Stable hyperthyroidism and ophthalmopathy were separated using 13 V-J signatures. Most thyroid clonotypes with frequency above 0.001 were detected in blood.

The CDR3 extends over 14 amino acids. The germline V gene encodes CDR1 SGHTA and CDR2 FQGNSA. The V and J ends lost 6 bases and 5 bases respectively, with 13 bases between them. Uncontrolled infection, other autoimmune disease, pregnancy or lactation excluded patients. RNA transcripts gave rise to amplified TCR beta CDR3 regions. Researchers ran a first-round RT-PCR on the TCR CDR3 using the HTBI primer set. TCRdb re-analysed the multiplex PCR reads in MiXCR, keeping a single row per CDR3 protein. Of 560,000 or so distinct CDR3 sequences detected, more than 45% appear once; the ten largest clones hold about 8.2%. This clonotype came up many times. What it binds is not known.

The receptor comes from a woman younger than 30 with Graves' hyperthyroidism. V usage is TRBV7-2 and J usage is TRBJ1-4; possibly TRBD1 for D (5 bases). Sample: peripheral blood or thyroid tissue (not recorded which). This CDR3 is CASRLFDRNEKLFF. The CDR3 bases are TGTGCCAGCAGACTATTCGACAGAAATGAAAAACTGTTTTTT.